This TCR beta chain was obtained from a study of shared clonotypes between healthy human individuals. Sorted-subset replicate PCR reactions contained 200 ng DNA, corresponding to tens of thousands of T cell genomes. Profiling relied on immunoSEQ multiplex PCR, and the TCRdb table lists in-frame clones only, not all of them. Altogether millions of clones are present, roughly 92% being singletons, with the ten largest covering 0.14%. The germline V gene encodes CDR1 SGHNT and CDR2 YYREEE (reference sequence). The CDR3 is 15 residues long. The ends were cut back, 4 bases at V and 1 base at J, with 15 bases in the middle. In the CD4+ fraction, cells were divided into CD45RA+ naive and CD45RA-negative memory subsets. Study-level findings and limits: Depth was large, yet rarefaction showed that sorted-subset sequencing was incomplete.

Details on this clone: Its specificity is unknown.

This clonotype originated in a man aged 18 to 30 in good health. This chain links TRBV5-4 with TRBJ2-7, with D possibly matching TRBD1 (6 bases). What was sequenced was naive CD4+ T cells sorted from blood. Regarding subset: CD45RA+ positively selected. This CDR3 reads CASSTLGQGSYEQYF. In DNA, the CDR3 is TGTGCCAGCAGCACGCTGGGTCAGGGGTCCTACGAGCAGTACTTC.